The present T cell receptor (beta chain) was sequenced within a study of T cell repertoires in cytomegalovirus infection (dated by TCRdb to between 2017 and 2020). About the study as a whole: Recently identified HLA-C-restricted CMV epitopes, whose presentation resists viral immunomodulation, were targeted by peptide stimulations together with well-studied HLA-B-restricted epitopes. Because public TCR beta signatures pointed to carriage of CMV infection together with the matching HLA type, the HLA type of each donor mattered for the analysis. Study-wide conclusions, independent of this receptor: Cumulative frequency of public TCR beta family members discriminated carriers of CMV infection plus the relevant HLA type in this cohort and an independent approximately 400-donor cohort. The ex vivo response was dominated by HLA-C-restricted CMV-specific TCR beta clonotypes, which also provided the single most frequent clonotype in two of eight donors.

For sequencing, an Illumina HiSeq 1500 was employed. In-frame beta chains were kept once TCRdb had trimmed the public reads at Q25 with fastp and called clones with MiXCR. Rows are unified per CDR3 protein, each entry keeping the most common DNA and genes. Across this sample there are 370,000 or so distinct CDR3 sequences, with nearly 35% seen only once. Of the sample, about 13% falls within the top ten clones. Counted from cysteine to phenylalanine, this CDR3 has 17 amino acids. Here the CDR3 DNA is all that survives: 51 bases in frame from base 1. V gives up 4 bases and J gives up 8 bases, and the segment between their germline ends measures 23 bases. CDR1 SGHAT and CDR2 FQNNGV are derived from the germline V gene. In the paper's terms, the treatment or condition label means: in vitro stimulation with specific CMV peptide epitopes to enrich CMV-specific T cells. This clonotype was counted only a few times. What antigen it recognizes has not been identified. The record has no base qualities; no much larger clone is one base away.

The sample was cultured PBMCs, taken from culture after CMV antigen stimulation. Recombination connected TRBV11-2 to TRBJ1-4; the best D guess is TRBD1, with 5 bases matching. The sequence derives from a human donor in good health (CMV status not recorded). Some clones in this sample may be carry-over from other donors' samples. The nucleotide sequence is TGTGCCAGCAGCTCGATTACCCGGGACCGACAAAAGGAAAAACTGTTTTTT. This gives the protein CASSSITRDRQKEKLFF.